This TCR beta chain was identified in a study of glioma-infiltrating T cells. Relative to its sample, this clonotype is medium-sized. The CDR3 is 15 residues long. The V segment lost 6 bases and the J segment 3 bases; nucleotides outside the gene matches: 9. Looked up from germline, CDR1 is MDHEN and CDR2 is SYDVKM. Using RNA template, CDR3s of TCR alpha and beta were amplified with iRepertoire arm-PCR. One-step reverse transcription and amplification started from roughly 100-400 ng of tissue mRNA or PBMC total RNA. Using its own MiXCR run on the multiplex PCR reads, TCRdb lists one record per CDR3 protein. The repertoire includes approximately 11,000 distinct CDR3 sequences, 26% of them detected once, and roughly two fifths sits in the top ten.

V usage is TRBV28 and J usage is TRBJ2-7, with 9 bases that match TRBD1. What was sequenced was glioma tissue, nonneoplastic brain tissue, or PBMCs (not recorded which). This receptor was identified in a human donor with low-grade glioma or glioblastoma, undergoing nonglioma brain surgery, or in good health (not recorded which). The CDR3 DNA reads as TGTGCCAGCAGCCGCCCCCGGGACAGGGACTACGAGCAGTACTTC. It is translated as CASSRPRDRDYEQYF.